Following are 19 T cell receptor beta chains from one sample sequenced in a study of STAT5B mutations in CD4+ large granular lymphocyte leukemia. The repertoire was sequenced with immunoSEQ multiplex PCR; TCRdb's copy has only in-frame clones and lacks some. The sample includes roughly 48,000 clones, just over 70% of them seen just once. The sample was CD4+ T cells from blood buffy coats. The source of these receptors is a human donor in good health.

The chain carries TRBV13 and TRBJ2-2, with TRBD1 matching 7 bases. CDR3 length: 14 amino acids. V lost 2 bases to trimming and J lost 10 bases; unmatched junction nucleotides: 7. Germline CDR1 reads PRHDT; CDR2 reads FYEKMQ (reference sequence). CDR3: CASSLRGPTKELFF. The CDR3 nucleotides are TGTGCCAGCAGCTTAAGGGGGCCCACCAAGGAGCTGTTTTTT.

The chain uses TRBV6-1 and TRBJ2-4; 10 bases fit TRBD1. After removal of 0 bases from V and 7 bases from J, the junction contained 3 bases not matched to a gene. Germline loops: CDR1 MNHNS, CDR2 SASEGT. The CDR3 has 15 residues. The CDR3 loop is CASSEAPDRGNIQYF. The CDR3 DNA is TGTGCCAGCAGTGAAGCGCCGGACAGGGGGAACATTCAGTACTTC.

The chain links TRBV6-5 to TRBJ2-5; D tentatively reads TRBD1 or TRBD2 (5 bases each). Germline lookup yields CDR1 MNHEY and CDR2 SVGAGI. Between the trimmed V and J ends, which lost 7 bases and 5 bases, there was a span of 17 bases. The CDR3 is 14 residues long. CDR3 region: CASTNLGEGETQYF. The CDR3 coding sequence is TGTGCCAGCACGAACCTGGGGGAAGGGGAGACCCAGTACTTC.

This clone was seen a few times. This chain uses TRBV10-2 with TRBJ2-2; the D is unclear. The CDR3 has 15 residues. Deletions cut 4 bases from V and 3 bases from J, with 12 bases between. Per germline, CDR1 WSHSY and CDR2 SAAADI. The CDR3 region is CASSAAPKDTGELFF. The DNA of the CDR3 is TGCGCCAGCAGTGCGGCCCCAAAGGACACCGGGGAGCTGTTTTTT.

The chain links TRBV16 to TRBJ1-5; a weak D match, TRBD1 (5 bases). V lost 1 base to trimming and J lost 7 bases, with 11 bases between them. The CDR3 contains 14 residues. Looked up from germline, CDR1 is KGHSY and CDR2 is FQNENV. CDR3 amino acids: CASSQFFRDQPQHF. In DNA form, the CDR3 reads TGTGCCAGCAGCCAATTCTTCAGGGACCAGCCCCAGCATTTT.

This rearrangement joins TRBV30 to TRBJ1-6; D remains unclear. Germline V gene data show CDR1 as GTSNPN and CDR2 as SVGIG (reference sequence). The germline V and J ends were trimmed by 0 bases and 9 bases, with 6 bases remaining between them. This CDR3 has 12 residues. Here the CDR3 DNA reads TGTGCCTGGAGTGTATTGGCTTCACCCCTCCACTTT. Residues: CAWSVLASPLHF.

This clone was picked up a small number of times. The DNA for the CDR3 is TGTGCCAGCAGCTTAGGGGCCGTTTTAACCAATGAGCAGTTCTTC. The encoded protein is CASSLGAVLTNEQFF. This rearrangement joins TRBV11-1 to TRBJ2-1; no definite D call. V was clipped by 1 base and J by 6 bases, with 13 bases between them. The length of the CDR3 is 15 residues. Germline CDR1 is SGHAT and CDR2 is FQDESV (reference sequence). Variable domain in full (rest from reference TRBV11-1 and TRBJ2-1): EAEVAQSPRYKITEKSQAVAFWCDPISGHATLYWYRQILGQGPELLVQFQDESVVDDSQLPKDRFSAERLKGVDSTLKIQPAELGDSAMYLCASSLGAVLTNEQFFGPGTRLTVL.

This clone is a singleton in its sample. This CDR3 reads CASSFGLDTGELFF. CDR3 DNA: TGCGCCAGCAGCTTTGGACTAGACACCGGGGAGCTGTTTTTT. V gene TRBV5-1 combines with J gene TRBJ2-2, with 7 bases lining up with TRBD2. This CDR3 comprises 14 residues. V dropped 2 bases and J dropped 3; count of bases not matched to a gene: 1. In germline, CDR1 is SGHRS, CDR2 YFSETQ.

CDR3: CASSSVNGYEQYF. The CDR3 nucleotides are TGTGCCAGCAGCTCCGTTAACGGCTACGAGCAGTACTTC. The rearrangement joins TRBV28 to TRBJ2-7; D uncertain. The V end was cut by 6 bases, the J end by 3 bases, with 12 bases between. The CDR3 runs 13 residues. The V gene's germline CDR1 is MDHEN and CDR2 SYDVKM.

In this sample, this clone turned up once. The CDR3 sequence is CASSLGIDNSPLHF. The DNA of the CDR3 is TGTGCCAGCAGCTTGGGAATCGATAATTCACCCCTCCACTTT. This sequence joins TRBV7-2 and TRBJ1-6, with unresolved D. The germline V gene encodes CDR1 SGHTA and CDR2 FQGNSA. The CDR3 is 14 residues long. Trimming removed 3 bases at V and 5 bases at J, with 8 bases between.

The J gene is TRBJ2-5, the V gene TRBV14; D unresolved. The CDR3 has 13 residues. Germline loops: CDR1 SGHDN, CDR2 FVKESK. V lost 6 bases and J 4 bases, leaving 12 bases between the germline ends. The CDR3 nucleotides are TGTGCCAGCAGTAGGTACATCCGAGAGACCCAGTACTTC. Translated: CASSRYIRETQYF.

The J gene is TRBJ2-2, the V gene TRBV6-5, with D perhaps assigned TRBD1 or TRBD2 (5 bases each). The germline CDR1 and CDR2 sequences are MNHEY and SVGAGI. This CDR3 spans 15 amino acids. V lost 7 bases and J 2 bases, leaving 14 bases between the germline ends. CDR3 nucleotide sequence: TGTGCCAGCACGGGACCCGCCCTCAACACCGGGGAGCTGTTTTTT. It codes for CASTGPALNTGELFF.

This clone was recorded only once. The V gene is TRBV7-8, the J gene TRBJ2-7, with 12 bases matching TRBD2. Germline CDR1 and CDR2: SGHVS and FQNEAQ. V lost 2 bases to trimming and J lost 1 base; unmatched junction nucleotides: 0. CDR3 length: 15 residues. CDR3 residues: CASSLTSGGSYEQYF. The DNA of the CDR3 is TGTGCCAGCAGCTTAACTAGCGGGGGGTCCTACGAGCAGTACTTC.

This clone was found a few times. The rearrangement joins TRBV10-3 to TRBJ1-1; D is uncertain. Per germline, CDR1 ENHRY and CDR2 SYGVKD. Trimming shortened V by 7 bases and J by 2 bases, and 14 bases separated the two germline ends. The CDR3 extends over 14 amino acids. The CDR3 protein is CAIKTGPGNTEAFF. CDR3 coding DNA: TGTGCCATCAAAACCGGCCCAGGCAACACTGAAGCTTTCTTT.

The chain employs TRBV5-3 and TRBJ2-4; 15 bases line up with TRBD2. TRBV5-3 is an ORF for which the function is uncertain. V shed 4 bases and J 3 bases; nucleotides not matched to a gene: 14. This CDR3 has 20 residues. The CDR3 loop is CARSKEPGLAGGPGKNIQYF. The CDR3 DNA reads as TGTGCCAGAAGCAAAGAGCCGGGACTAGCGGGGGGACCTGGCAAAAACATTCAGTACTTC.

V is TRBV7-8 and J is TRBJ2-3, with a possible D match to TRBD2 (6 bases). This CDR3 region has 13 residues. The germline V gene has CDR1 SGHVS and CDR2 FQNEAQ. V was trimmed by 9 bases and J by 2 bases, leaving 12 bases between them. The CDR3 is CASSSAPTDTQYF. The CDR3 DNA reads TGTGCCAGTTCTAGCGCCCCCACAGATACGCAGTATTTT. The full variable domain, completed using reference TRBV7-8 and TRBJ2-3, is GAGVSQSPRYKVAKRGQDVALRCDPISGHVSLFWYQQALGQGPEFLTYFQNEAQLDKSGLPSDRFFAERPEGSVSTLKIQRTQQEDSAVYLCASSSAPTDTQYFGPGTRLTVL.

This clone was seen more than once but under ten times. The chain combines TRBV5-4 with TRBJ2-7; perhaps D is TRBD1 or TRBD2 (5 bases each). Germline assignment: CDR1 SGHNT and CDR2 YYREEE (reference sequence). The CDR3 contains 15 residues. V lost 3 bases to trimming and J lost 0 bases, with 13 bases between them. CDR3 in DNA: TGTGCCAGCAGCTCAACAGGTGGGAGCTCCTACGAGCAGTACTTC. Protein product: CASSSTGGSSYEQYF.

The chain has TRBV19 and TRBJ1-1; possible D gene TRBD1, 6 bases. CDR1 and CDR2 (germline): LNHDA, SQIVND (reference sequence). The CDR3 loop spans 14 amino acids. The germline V and J ends were trimmed by 3 bases and 4 bases, with 12 bases remaining between them. The CDR3 region is CASSMAGDRTEAFF. CDR3 sequence (DNA): TGTGCCAGTAGTATGGCAGGGGACCGCACTGAAGCTTTCTTT.

V gene TRBV19 combines with J gene TRBJ1-1, with D maybe TRBD1 (5 bases). The CDR3 has 12 residues. V lost 8 bases and J 7 bases, leaving 14 bases between the germline ends. From germline, CDR1 is LNHDA and CDR2 SQIVND (reference sequence). DNA for the CDR3: TGTGCCAGTCGCGACAGAGACAATGAAGCTTTCTTT. This translates into CASRDRDNEAFF.